Each of the 10 T cell receptor beta chains below was sequenced from the same sample in a study of OX40 agonist ivuxolimab in advanced cancers. The protocol was immunoSEQ multiplex PCR, while the TCRdb copy is restricted to in-frame clones and leaves out a portion. The sample has 70,000 to 80,000 clones; approximately 90% are singletons. The source material was CD4+ or CD8+ T cells sorted from blood, sampled in a trial of the OX40 agonist ivuxolimab. These receptors originate from an adult with an advanced solid tumor such as melanoma, head and neck, liver or kidney cancer.

Here the CDR3 DNA reads TGTGCCAGCTCACAAGCCCGGGACAGGGGACGTTCCTACGAGCAGTACTTC. Translation gives CASSQARDRGRSYEQYF. The chain has TRBV18 and TRBJ2-7; TRBD1 agrees at 10 bases. V was pared by 4 bases and J by 1 base, with 10 bases of the junction left unmatched. The germline CDR1 and CDR2 sequences are KGHSH and LQKENI. The CDR3 is 17 amino acids.

This clone occurred a few times. The chain links TRBV19 to TRBJ1-5; D unclear. Germline loops: CDR1 LNHDA, CDR2 SQIVND (reference sequence). The V gene lost 1 base and the J gene lost 2 bases, with 12 bases spanning the gap. There are 16 residues in the CDR3. The CDR3 coding sequence is TGTGCCAGTAGTATAGGTCCCCGGTGGGGCAATCAGCCCCAGCATTTT. This gives the protein CASSIGPRWGNQPQHF.

The chain joins TRBV30 to TRBJ2-7; D is perhaps TRBD2 (6 bases). From germline, CDR1 is GTSNPN and CDR2 SVGIG (reference sequence). Trimming pared 3 bases from V and 1 base from J, leaving 13 bases between. The CDR3 is 14 residues long. The CDR3 region is CAWSAGSNSYEQYF. For the CDR3, the DNA is TGTGCCTGGAGCGCGGGGTCCAATTCCTACGAGCAGTACTTC.

The J gene is TRBJ2-3, the V gene TRBV7-3; the D call may be TRBD1 or TRBD2 (5 bases each). CDR1 and CDR2 (germline): SGHTA, FQGTGA. V lost 5 bases and J lost 1, with 16 bases in between. The CDR3 runs to 16 residues. DNA for the CDR3: TGTGCCAGCAGCCGTACGGGGCCCCCCGGCACAGATACGCAGTATTTT. Its protein product is CASSRTGPPGTDTQYF.

The chain links TRBV28 to TRBJ2-2; D might be TRBD2 (5 bases). This CDR3 has 16 residues. Trimming removed 3 bases from V and 2 bases from J, with 13 bases in between. Germline-derived CDR1 and CDR2 are MDHEN and SYDVKM. As DNA, the CDR3 is TGTGCCAGCAGTTTCGGGGTGGCGGGTAACACCGGGGAGCTGTTTTTT. Translation: CASSFGVAGNTGELFF.

This clone was seen at least ten times. This sequence joins TRBV11-3 and TRBJ2-5; a weak D match, TRBD1 (7 bases). Germline lookup yields CDR1 SGHNT and CDR2 YENEEA. CDR3 length: 13 residues. Trimming left V 6 bases short and J 3 bases short, with 11 bases between. CDR3 amino acids: CASSFRGEETQYF. Here the CDR3 DNA reads TGTGCCAGCAGTTTCAGGGGGGAAGAGACCCAGTACTTC.

The rearrangement joins TRBV5-4 to TRBJ2-1; no reliable D call. Germline V lookup: CDR1 SGHNT, CDR2 YYREEE (reference sequence). The CDR3 sequence is 14 residues long. Trimming removed 7 bases at V and 0 bases at J, with 11 bases between. The CDR3 region is CASAKRSSYNEQFF. CDR3 nucleotide sequence: TGTGCCAGCGCAAAGCGTAGCTCCTACAATGAGCAGTTCTTC. The full variable domain, rest sourced from reference TRBV5-4 and TRBJ2-1, is ETGVTQSPTHLIKTRGQQVTLRCSSQSGHNTVSWYQQALGQGPQFIFQYYREEENGRGNFPPRFSGLQFPNYSSELNVNALELDDSALYLCASAKRSSYNEQFFGPGTRLTVL.

The chain carries TRBV7-3 and TRBJ2-2; D assignment may be TRBD1 or TRBD2 (5 bases each). The V end lost 1 base, the J end lost 4 bases, and 10 bases lay between the germline ends. CDR3 length: 15 amino acids. The germline gives CDR1 SGHTA, CDR2 FQGTGA. CDR3 region: CASSLRPGSTGELFF. In DNA form, the CDR3 reads TGTGCCAGCAGCTTAAGGCCAGGGAGCACCGGGGAGCTGTTTTTT.

The chain links TRBV30 to TRBJ2-2; either TRBD1 or TRBD2 may fit D (7 bases each). V gave up 4 bases and J gave up 4 bases, with 16 bases separating them. CDR1 is GTSNPN and CDR2 is SVGIG in the germline V gene (reference sequence). The CDR3 loop spans 15 amino acids. The CDR3 spells CAWNRGGSATGELFF. The CDR3 nucleotides are TGTGCCTGGAACAGGGGCGGGAGTGCCACCGGGGAGCTGTTTTTT.

This clone was seen a handful of times. The V gene is TRBV28, the J gene TRBJ1-3, with D tentatively TRBD1 (5 bases). The germline V gene has CDR1 MDHEN and CDR2 SYDVKM. V was clipped by 3 bases and J by 2 bases, with 11 bases between them. The CDR3 runs 15 residues. The CDR3 nucleotides read TGTGCCAGCAGTTTGGGGGGATCCACTGGAAACACCATATATTTT. Protein product: CASSLGGSTGNTIYF.